These 3 T cell receptor beta chains came from one sample sequenced in a study of blood T cells in healthy people across ages. Then a second PCR, running roughly 7 to 11 cycles, was carried out with a sample-barcoded 5' primer and a J-beta primer mix. TCRdb re-derived calls from the 5' RACE reads in MiXCR, one entry per CDR3 protein. The table lists around 1,100,000 distinct CDR3 sequences, roughly two fifths of them singletons. Specimen: blood. The receptors come from a man between 18 and 29 years old in good health.

The chain is built from TRBV7-2 and TRBJ1-1; D call uncertain. Germline assignment: CDR1 SGHTA and CDR2 FQGNSA. With 4 bases removed from V and 6 bases from J, the gap between germline ends came to 9 bases. The length of the CDR3 is 12 residues. CDR3 amino acids: CASSSLSAEAFF. DNA of the CDR3: TGTGCCAGCAGCTCCCTTAGCGCTGAAGCTTTCTTT.

At least ten counts were recorded for this clonotype. The chain carries TRBV7-2 and TRBJ2-7; 8 bases align to TRBD1. The CDR3 extends over 15 amino acids. Germline values: CDR1 SGHTA, CDR2 FQGNSA. The J segment lost 2 bases and the V segment lost 5 bases, leaving 8 bases of the junction unmatched. The CDR3 bases are TGTGCCAGCAGCCCTGGGACAGGTCAACCCTACGAGCAGTACTTC. Translated: CASSPGTGQPYEQYF. Complete variable domain (other parts from reference TRBV7-2 and TRBJ2-7): GAGVSQSPSNKVTEKGKDVELRCDPISGHTALYWYRQSLGQGLEFLIYFQGNSAPDKSGLPSDRFSAERTGGSVSTLTIQRTQQEDSAVYLCASSPGTGQPYEQYFGPGTRLTVT.

This clonotype was detected a few times. The chain links TRBV10-3 to TRBJ2-5, with TRBD2 identical over 9 bases. The CDR3 consists of 17 residues. The V and J ends lost 0 bases and 2 bases, in that order; junction bases with no gene match: 7. Germline V CDR1 and CDR2: ENHRY, SYGVKD. Here the CDR3 DNA reads TGTGCCATCAGTGAGTCCATTCTAGCGGGGCCACAAGAGACCCAGTACTTC. Protein product: CAISESILAGPQETQYF.